This T cell receptor beta chain was identified during a study of OX40 agonist ivuxolimab in advanced cancers. Study-level information: The study treated patients with ivuxolimab, an agonistic anti-OX40 (CD134) antibody. Hepatocellular carcinoma, melanoma, renal cell or head and neck cancer was diagnosed in the dose-escalation patients.

Repertoires were generated with immunoSEQ multiplex PCR, while TCRdb's copy carries only in-frame clones and drops some. In the table there are 80,000 to 90,000 clones, about 86% of which are singletons. The CDR3 length is 15 residues. Germline loops: CDR1 LGHNA, CDR2 YNFKEQ. J lost 4 bases, V lost 3 bases, and 3 bases had no gene match. The clonotype comes from an adult with an advanced solid tumor such as melanoma, head and neck, liver or kidney cancer. Sample: CD4+ or CD8+ T cells sorted from blood, taken in a trial of the OX40 agonist ivuxolimab. The rearrangement uses TRBV4-2 and TRBJ1-2, with 12 bases matching TRBD1. CDR3 DNA sequence: TGTGCCAGCAGCCAGGGGACAGGGGGCACCTATGGCTACACCTTC. Amino acid sequence: CASSQGTGGTYGYTF.